This T cell receptor beta chain was identified during a study of CXCR3-negative and CXCR3-positive naive CD8 T cells. Regarding the study as a whole: Naive cells that were CXCR3-positive had more hydrophobic TRB CDR3s (compared with CXCR3-negative naive cells). Fresh PBMCs served for most assays, and CXCR3 expression fell partially after cryopreservation.

Preparation of TRB cDNA libraries relied on 5' RACE carrying UMI labels. TCRdb re-called the 5' RACE reads and shows each CDR3 protein once, DNA omitted. This sample's table reports 150,000 to 180,000 distinct CDR3 sequences. Worth noting for this clonotype: Its target is unknown.

Researchers sorted 300,000 cells of each CD8+ T cell subset in triplicate. Cells that were CD45RO-CCR7+CD27+CD95- constituted naive CD8+ T cells. Germline CDR1 reads MDHEN; CDR2 reads SYDVKM. CDR3 length: 15 amino acids. This clonotype originated in a human donor in good health. Some clones in this sample may be carry-over from other donors' samples. The V gene is TRBV28, the J gene TRBJ1-5; with no DNA, the TCRdb D assignment of TRBD1 cannot be verified. The sample was naive CXCR3+ CD8+ T cells from blood. The subset was: CD45RO-CCR7+CD27+CD95- naive CD8+ T cells expressing CXCR3 (TNR3+). The CDR3 loop reads CASSPTGSRNQPQHF.